This entry concerns a single T cell receptor (beta chain). The antigen is unknown. The data are from a study of T cells in Graves' hyperthyroidism and ophthalmopathy. Study summary: Before treatment of any kind, peripheral blood was taken at initial diagnosis. Whole-study findings and limits: Expanded thyroid clonotypes (above 0.001) were mostly also found in blood.

Diagnoses used clinical symptoms, serum thyroxine and TRAb, thyroid ultrasound and orbital computed tomography. Researchers amplified the TCR beta CDR3 regions from RNA transcripts. TCR CDR3 regions were first amplified by RT-PCR with HTBI primers. One entry per CDR3 protein, called by TCRdb with MiXCR from the multiplex PCR reads. The table has hundreds of thousands of distinct CDR3 sequences, about a fifth seen once. CDR3 length equals 15 residues. Germline V lookup: CDR1 MGHDK, CDR2 SYGVNS. Trimming pared 4 bases from V and 3 bases from J, leaving 16 bases between. This chain connects TRBV25-1 to TRBJ2-7; D might be TRBD2 (6 bases). The receptor was isolated from a man aged 30-40 years with Graves' ophthalmopathy. The sequencing sample was made of blood. The chain's CDR3 is CASSGSGLIGYEQYF. The CDR3 bases are TGTGCCAGCAGTGGGTCTGGACTAATTGGCTACGAGCAGTACTTC.